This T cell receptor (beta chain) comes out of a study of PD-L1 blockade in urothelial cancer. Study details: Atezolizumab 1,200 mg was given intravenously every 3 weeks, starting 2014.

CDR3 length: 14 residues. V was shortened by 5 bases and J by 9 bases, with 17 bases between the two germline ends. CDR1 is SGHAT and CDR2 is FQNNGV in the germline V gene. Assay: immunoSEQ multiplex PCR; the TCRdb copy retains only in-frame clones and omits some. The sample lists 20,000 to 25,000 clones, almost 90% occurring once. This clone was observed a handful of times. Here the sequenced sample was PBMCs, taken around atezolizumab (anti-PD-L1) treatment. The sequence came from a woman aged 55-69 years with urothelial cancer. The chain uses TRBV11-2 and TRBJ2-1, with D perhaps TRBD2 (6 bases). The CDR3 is CASSLFSSDTEQFF. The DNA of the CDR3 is TGTGCCAGCAGCCTCTTTTCTAGCGACACTGAGCAGTTCTTC.